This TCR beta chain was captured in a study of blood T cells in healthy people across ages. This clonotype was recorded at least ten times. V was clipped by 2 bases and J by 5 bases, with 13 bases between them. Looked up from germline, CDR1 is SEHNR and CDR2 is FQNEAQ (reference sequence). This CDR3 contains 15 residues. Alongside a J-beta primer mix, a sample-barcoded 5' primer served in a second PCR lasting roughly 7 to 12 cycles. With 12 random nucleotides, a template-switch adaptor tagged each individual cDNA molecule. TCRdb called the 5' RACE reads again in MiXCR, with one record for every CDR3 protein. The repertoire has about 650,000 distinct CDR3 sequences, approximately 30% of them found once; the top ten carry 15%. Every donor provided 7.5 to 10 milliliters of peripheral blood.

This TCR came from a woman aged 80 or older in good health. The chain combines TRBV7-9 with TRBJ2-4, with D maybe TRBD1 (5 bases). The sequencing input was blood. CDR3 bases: TGTGCCAGCAGCTTAAGTAGCTTGGGGCAAAACATTCAGTACTTC. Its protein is CASSLSSLGQNIQYF.